This T cell receptor beta chain was sequenced for a study of vaccination effects on CD4 cells after COVID-19. ViraFEST expansion of antigen-specific CD4+ T cells with viral peptide pools preceded sequencing. Cultured cells yielded isolated CD4+ T cells after 10 days. As their vaccination, participants received two doses of either BNT162b2 or mRNA-1273. A word on this clone: Its target is not known.

Germline V gene data show CDR1 as LNHNV and CDR2 as YYDKDF (reference sequence). The V gene end was trimmed by 5 bases and the J gene end by 6 bases; junction bases not matched to a gene: 7. CDR3 length equals 15 residues. Findings and caveats of the study: Late in the post-vaccination period, infection-induced and vaccine-induced clones underwent marked clonal contraction.

Produced via immunoSEQ multiplex PCR; TCRdb's table is partial and in-frame only. The sample yields approximately 74,000 clones, over 75% seen once. This chain links TRBV15 with TRBJ1-5; 10 bases align to TRBD1. The material was CD4+ T cells from PBMCs cultured with HCoV-OC43 spike peptides, obtained after COVID-19 vaccination. Regarding subset: HCoV-OC43 spike overlapping peptide pool stimulation. This TCR derives from a human donor who received a COVID-19 vaccine. This chain's CDR3 is CATSGLDRGFQPQHF. The CDR3 nucleotides read TGTGCCACCAGCGGGTTGGACAGGGGGTTTCAGCCCCAGCATTTT.